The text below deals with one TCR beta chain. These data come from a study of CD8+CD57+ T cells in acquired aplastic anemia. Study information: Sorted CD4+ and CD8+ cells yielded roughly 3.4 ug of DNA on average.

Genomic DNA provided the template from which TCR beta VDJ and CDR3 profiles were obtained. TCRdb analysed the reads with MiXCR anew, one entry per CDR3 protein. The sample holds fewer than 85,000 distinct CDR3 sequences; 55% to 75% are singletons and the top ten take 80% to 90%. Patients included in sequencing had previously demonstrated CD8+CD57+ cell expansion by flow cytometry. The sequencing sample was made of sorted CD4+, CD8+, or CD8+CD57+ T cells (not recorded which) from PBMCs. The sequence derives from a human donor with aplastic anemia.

CDR3 residues: CASRYDRERNNEQFF. CDR3 coding DNA: TGTGCCAGCAGGTACGACAGGGAACGGAACAATGAGCAGTTCTTC. The chain links TRBV13 to TRBJ2-1; 7 bases are shared with TRBD1. The germline CDR1 and CDR2 sequences are PRHDT and FYEKMQ (reference sequence). V lost 6 bases, J lost 5 bases, and 10 bases stayed unmatched. This CDR3 is 15 amino acids long.